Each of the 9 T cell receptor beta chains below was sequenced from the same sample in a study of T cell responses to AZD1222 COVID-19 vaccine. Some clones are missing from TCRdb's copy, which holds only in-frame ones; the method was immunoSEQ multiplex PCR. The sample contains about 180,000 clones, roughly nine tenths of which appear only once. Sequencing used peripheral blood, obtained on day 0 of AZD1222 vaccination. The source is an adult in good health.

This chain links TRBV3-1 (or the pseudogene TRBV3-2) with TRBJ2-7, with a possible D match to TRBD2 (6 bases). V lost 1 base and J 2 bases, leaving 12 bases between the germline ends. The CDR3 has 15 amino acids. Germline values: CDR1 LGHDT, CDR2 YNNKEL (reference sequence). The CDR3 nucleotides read TGTGCCAGCAGCCAAGCCGTGGGAGGACCCTACGAGCAGTACTTC. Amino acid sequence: CASSQAVGGPYEQYF.

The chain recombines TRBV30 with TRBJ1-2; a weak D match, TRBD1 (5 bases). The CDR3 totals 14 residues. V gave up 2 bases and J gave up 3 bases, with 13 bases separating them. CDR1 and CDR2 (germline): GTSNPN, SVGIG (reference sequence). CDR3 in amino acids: CAWSWGENYYGYTF. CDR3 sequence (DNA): TGTGCCTGGAGTTGGGGGGAGAACTACTATGGCTACACCTTC.

CDR3 in amino acids: CSASRGDTQYF. CDR3 bases: TGCAGTGCTAGTCGGGGAGATACGCAGTATTTT. This chain links TRBV20-1 with TRBJ2-3; the D gene is possibly TRBD2 (5 bases). V was trimmed by 3 bases and J by 5 bases, leaving 6 bases between them. Germline V gene sequence: CDR1 DFQATT, CDR2 SNEGSKA (reference sequence). CDR3 size: 11 residues.

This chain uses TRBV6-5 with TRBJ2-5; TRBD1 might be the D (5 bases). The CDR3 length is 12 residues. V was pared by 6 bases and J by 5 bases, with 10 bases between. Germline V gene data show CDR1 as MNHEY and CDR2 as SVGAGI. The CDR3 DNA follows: TGTGCCAGCAGCAGGGTTGGCGAGACCCAGTACTTC. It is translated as CASSRVGETQYF.

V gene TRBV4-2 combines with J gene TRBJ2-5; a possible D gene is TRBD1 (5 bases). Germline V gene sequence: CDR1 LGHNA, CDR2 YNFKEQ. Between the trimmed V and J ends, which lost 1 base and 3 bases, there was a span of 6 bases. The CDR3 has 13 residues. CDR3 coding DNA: TGTGCCAGCAGCCAAGGGACAAAAGAGACCCAGTACTTC. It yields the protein CASSQGTKETQYF.

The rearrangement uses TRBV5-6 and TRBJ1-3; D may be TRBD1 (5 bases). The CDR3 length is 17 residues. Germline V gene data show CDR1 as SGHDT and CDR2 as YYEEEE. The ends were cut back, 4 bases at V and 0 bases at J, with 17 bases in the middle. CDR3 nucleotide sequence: TGTGCCAGCAGCACGAACAGGATAGGACTCTCTGGAAACACCATATATTTT. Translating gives CASSTNRIGLSGNTIYF.

CDR3 residues: CASSSIVVAANTGELFF. The CDR3 DNA reads as TGTGCCAGCAGTTCGATAGTAGTAGCGGCTAACACCGGGGAGCTGTTTTTT. V usage is TRBV7-9 and J usage is TRBJ2-2; weak D call: TRBD2 (6 bases). CDR1 SEHNR and CDR2 FQNEAQ come from the germline V gene (reference sequence). This CDR3 has 17 amino acids. Trimming shortened V by 6 bases and J by 2 bases, and 19 bases separated the two germline ends.

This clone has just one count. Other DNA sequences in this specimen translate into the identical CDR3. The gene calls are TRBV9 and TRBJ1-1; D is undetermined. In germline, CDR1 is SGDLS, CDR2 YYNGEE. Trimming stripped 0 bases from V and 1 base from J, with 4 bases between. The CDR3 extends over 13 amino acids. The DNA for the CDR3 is TGTGCCAGCAGCGTAGTGACGAACACTGAAGCTTTCTTT. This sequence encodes CASSVVTNTEAFF.

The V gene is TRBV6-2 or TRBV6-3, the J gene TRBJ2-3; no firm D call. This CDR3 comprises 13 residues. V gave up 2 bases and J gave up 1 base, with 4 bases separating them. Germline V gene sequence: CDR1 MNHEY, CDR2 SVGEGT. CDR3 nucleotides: TGTGCCAGCAGTTACGGACGCACAGATACGCAGTATTTT. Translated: CASSYGRTDTQYF.